The present TCR beta chain was sequenced within a study of shared clonotypes between healthy human individuals. With 1 base removed from V and 3 bases from J, the gap between germline ends came to 7 bases. Looked up from germline, CDR1 is SGHAT and CDR2 is FQNNGV. The CDR3 totals 13 residues. Whole-study results and caveats: Owing to a small donor count, the genetic and exposure-history diversity represented was limited.

A deep-level run was used for the assay. In the original workflow: With immunoSEQ giving junction-only sequences and no quality scores, filtering differed. Some clones are missing from TCRdb's copy, which holds only in-frame ones; the method was immunoSEQ multiplex PCR. V, J and clone size are those of that table, while D and trimming were read from the DNA. The data contain roughly 1,000,000 clones, around 78% of them singletons. This clone was observed a handful of times. Its antigen is unknown. This may be a read error: a much more frequent sequence differs by one nucleotide. Different DNA sequences within this sample yield the same CDR3. The study enrolled healthy HIV-negative adults without recent acute infections or vaccinations as donors.

The source of this sequence is a man aged 18 to 35 in good health. Some clones in this sample may be carry-over from other donors' samples. The sequencing sample was made of memory CD4+ T cells from PBMCs. Subset meaning: CD45RA-negative fraction. The chain joins TRBV11-2 to TRBJ2-7, with D possibly being TRBD1 (5 bases). CDR3 DNA: TGTGCCAGCAGCTTAGGACAGATCTACGAGCAGTACTTC. Its translation is CASSLGQIYEQYF.